The T cell receptor (beta chain) under discussion was sequenced for a study of OX40 agonist ivuxolimab in advanced cancers. Study at large: Patients in dose escalation had liver, melanoma, kidney or head and neck cancers. Partial response was recorded in three patients: one hepatocellular carcinoma and two cutaneous melanoma cases.

At baseline, cycle 4 day 1, and cycle 7 day 1, blood was sampled. The CDR3 contains 14 residues. Germline V gene sequence: CDR1 MNHEY, CDR2 SMNVEV (reference sequence). Trimming removed 7 bases at V and 1 base at J, with 12 bases between. Broader study findings: Expanded peripheral T cell antigen specificity was not determined.

Profiling relied on immunoSEQ multiplex PCR, and the TCRdb table lists in-frame clones only, not all of them. The table includes tens of thousands of clones, around 86% detected once. This clone was counted between two and nine times. Its specificity is unknown. The genes are TRBV27 and TRBJ2-3; no reliable D call. The material was CD4+ or CD8+ T cells sorted from blood, obtained in a trial of the OX40 agonist ivuxolimab. This clonotype was obtained from an adult with an advanced solid tumor such as melanoma, head and neck, liver or kidney cancer. The CDR3 nucleotides read TGTGCCAGCATGGACGCGGCAGGCACAGATACGCAGTATTTT. Amino acids: CASMDAAGTDTQYF.